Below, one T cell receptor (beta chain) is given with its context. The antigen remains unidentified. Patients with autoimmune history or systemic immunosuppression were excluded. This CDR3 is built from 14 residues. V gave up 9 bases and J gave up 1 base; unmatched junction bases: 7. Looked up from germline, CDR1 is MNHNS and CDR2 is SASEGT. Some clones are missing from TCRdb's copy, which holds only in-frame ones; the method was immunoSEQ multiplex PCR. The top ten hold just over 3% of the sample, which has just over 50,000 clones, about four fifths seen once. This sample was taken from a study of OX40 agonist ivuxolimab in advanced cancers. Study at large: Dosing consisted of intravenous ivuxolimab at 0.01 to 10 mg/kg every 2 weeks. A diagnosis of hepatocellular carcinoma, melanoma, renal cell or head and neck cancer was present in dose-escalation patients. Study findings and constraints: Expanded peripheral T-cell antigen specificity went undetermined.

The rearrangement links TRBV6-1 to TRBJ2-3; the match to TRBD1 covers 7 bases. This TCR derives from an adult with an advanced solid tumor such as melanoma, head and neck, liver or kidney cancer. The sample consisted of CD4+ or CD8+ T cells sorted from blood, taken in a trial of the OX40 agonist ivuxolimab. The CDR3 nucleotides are TGTGCCAGTAAAGGGGGCGCAGGCACAGATACGCAGTATTTT. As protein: CASKGGAGTDTQYF.